This T cell receptor beta chain derives from a study of shared clonotypes between healthy human individuals. Sequencing used immunoSEQ multiplex PCR; TCRdb keeps in-frame clones, though not all of them. This sample has about 480,000 clones, with 75% to 80% found just once. The CDR3 length is 14 residues. The germline V gene encodes CDR1 KGHSH and CDR2 LQKENI. The V and J ends lost 4 bases and 1 base respectively, with 10 bases between them. The sample comprised PBMCs. The chain uses TRBV18 and TRBJ1-1; a possible D gene is TRBD1 (6 bases). This receptor was obtained from a woman aged 40 to 50 in good health. Some clones in this sample may be carry-over from other donors' samples. CDR3 region: CASSRQAANTEAFF. The CDR3 nucleotides are TGTGCCAGCTCACGACAGGCGGCGAACACTGAAGCTTTCTTT.